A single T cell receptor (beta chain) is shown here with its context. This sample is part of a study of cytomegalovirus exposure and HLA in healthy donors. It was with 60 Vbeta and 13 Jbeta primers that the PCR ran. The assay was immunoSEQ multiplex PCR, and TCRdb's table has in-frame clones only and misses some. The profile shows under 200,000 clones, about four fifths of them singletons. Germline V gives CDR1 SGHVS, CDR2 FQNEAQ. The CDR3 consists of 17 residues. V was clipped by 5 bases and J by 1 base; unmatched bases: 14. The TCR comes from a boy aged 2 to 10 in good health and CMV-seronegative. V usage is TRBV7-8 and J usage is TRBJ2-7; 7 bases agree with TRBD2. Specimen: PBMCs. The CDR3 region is CASSHSRGGRDSYEQYF. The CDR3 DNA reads TGTGCCAGCAGCCATTCTAGGGGAGGGAGGGATTCCTACGAGCAGTACTTC.